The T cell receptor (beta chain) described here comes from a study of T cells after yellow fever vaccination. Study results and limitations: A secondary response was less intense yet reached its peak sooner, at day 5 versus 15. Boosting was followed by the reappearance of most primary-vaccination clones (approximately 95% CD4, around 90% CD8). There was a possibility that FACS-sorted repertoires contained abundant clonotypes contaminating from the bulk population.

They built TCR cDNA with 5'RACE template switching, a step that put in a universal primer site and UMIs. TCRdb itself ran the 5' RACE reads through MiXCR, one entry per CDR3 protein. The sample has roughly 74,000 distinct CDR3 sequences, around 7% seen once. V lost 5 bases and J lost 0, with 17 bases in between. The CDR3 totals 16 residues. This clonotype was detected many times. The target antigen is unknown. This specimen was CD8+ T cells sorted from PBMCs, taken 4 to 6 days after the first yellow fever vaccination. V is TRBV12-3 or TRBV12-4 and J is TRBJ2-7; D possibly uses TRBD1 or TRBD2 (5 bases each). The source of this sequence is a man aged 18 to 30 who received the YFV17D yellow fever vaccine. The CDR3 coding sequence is TGTGCCAGCAGTCCCCACTCGTCCGGGGCCTCCTACGAGCAGTACTTC. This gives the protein CASSPHSSGASYEQYF.